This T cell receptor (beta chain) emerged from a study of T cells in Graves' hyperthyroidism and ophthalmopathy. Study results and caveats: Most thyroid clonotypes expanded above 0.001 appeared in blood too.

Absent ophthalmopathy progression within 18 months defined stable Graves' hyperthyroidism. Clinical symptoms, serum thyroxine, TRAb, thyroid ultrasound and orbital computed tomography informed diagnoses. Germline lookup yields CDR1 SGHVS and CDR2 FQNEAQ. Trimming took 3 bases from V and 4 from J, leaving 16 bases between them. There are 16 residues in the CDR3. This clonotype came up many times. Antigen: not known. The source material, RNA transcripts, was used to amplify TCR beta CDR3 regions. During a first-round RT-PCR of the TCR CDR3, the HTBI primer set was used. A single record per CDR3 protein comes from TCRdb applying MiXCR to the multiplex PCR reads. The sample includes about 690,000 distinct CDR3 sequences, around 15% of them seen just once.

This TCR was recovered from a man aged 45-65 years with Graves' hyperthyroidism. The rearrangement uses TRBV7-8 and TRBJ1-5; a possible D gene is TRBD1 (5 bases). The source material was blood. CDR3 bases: TGTGCCAGCAGCTTTGGGCAGGGTCTTAGAAATCAGCCCCAGCATTTT. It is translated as CASSFGQGLRNQPQHF. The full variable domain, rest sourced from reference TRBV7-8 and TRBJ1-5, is GAGVSQSPRYKVAKRGQDVALRCDPISGHVSLFWYQQALGQGPEFLTYFQNEAQLDKSGLPSDRFFAERPEGSVSTLKIQRTQQEDSAVYLCASSFGQGLRNQPQHFGDGTRLSIL.